One and the same sample provided the 18 T cell receptor beta chains below, sequenced in a study of blood T cell repertoires in COVID-19 (dated by TCRdb to the early 2020s). The method behind the library was the immunoSEQ multiplex PCR assay. Sourced from immuneACCESS, this table was stored by TCRdb with only in-frame sequences that have V and J called. A share of the clones is absent; for the studies checked, an unresolved V gene accounts for under half, and the remainder has no known explanation. The sample includes approximately 290,000 clones, with about 86% observed a single time. The biggest ten clones account for 15% to 19% of the sample. The sequenced material came from peripheral blood. The receptor source for this set is a person aged 65-85 years with COVID-19, enrolled during active disease.

This chain uses TRBV28 with TRBJ2-5; a weak D match, TRBD2 (6 bases). This CDR3 is 11 amino acids long. Trimming removed 8 bases from V and 13 bases from J, with 17 bases in between. Germline loops: CDR1 MDHEN, CDR2 SYDVKM. The chain's CDR3 is CASSLLGLRYF. The CDR3 coding sequence is TGTGCCAGCTCTCTTCTCGGACTACGGTACTTC.

The table lists this clone with a count of one. V usage is TRBV7-2 and J usage is TRBJ2-1, with 14 positions matching TRBD2. The CDR3 is made up of 18 amino acids. Germline loops: CDR1 SGHTA, CDR2 FQGNSA. V shed 5 bases, J shed 0 bases, and the junction held 6 bases outside the gene matches. The DNA of the CDR3 is TGTGCCAGCAGCATTGGACTAGCGGGGGGCCGCTCCTACAATGAGCAGTTCTTC. Protein: CASSIGLAGGRSYNEQFF.

Only a few counts were recorded for this clone. This sequence joins TRBV7-2 and TRBJ2-3; 9 bases fit TRBD1. V shed 5 bases and J 1 base; nucleotides not matched to a gene: 1. The CDR3 is made up of 14 amino acids. CDR1 and CDR2 from the germline V gene are SGHTA and FQGNSA. CDR3 bases: TGTGCCAGCAGCCGGGACAGGGGCACAGATACGCAGTATTTT. It codes for CASSRDRGTDTQYF.

The chain employs TRBV5-1 and TRBJ1-1; TRBD1 matches at 8 bases. Germline V gene lookup returns CDR1 SGHRS and CDR2 YFSETQ. V was clipped by 2 bases and J by 2 bases; unmatched bases: 2. The CDR3 is 14 amino acids. Here the CDR3 reads CASSFQGANTEAFF. In DNA form, the CDR3 reads TGCGCCAGCAGCTTTCAGGGGGCTAACACTGAAGCTTTCTTT. Full variable domain (rest looked up from reference TRBV5-1 and TRBJ1-1): KAGVTQTPRYLIKTRGQQVTLSCSPISGHRSVSWYQQTPGQGLQFLFEYFSETQRNKGNFPGRFSGRQFSNSRSEMNVSTLELGDSALYLCASSFQGANTEAFFGQGTRLTVV.

The rearrangement uses TRBV7-3 and TRBJ2-4, with D perhaps TRBD1 (6 bases). The CDR3 extends over 13 amino acids. V was clipped by 4 bases and J by 11 bases, with 15 bases between them. CDR1 SGHTA and CDR2 FQGTGA come from the germline V gene. CDR3 loop: CASSSGARSLQYF. DNA of the CDR3: TGTGCCAGCAGCTCAGGGGCTAGGTCTCTTCAGTACTTC.

V gene TRBV6-5 combines with J gene TRBJ1-1, with 9 nucleotides matching TRBD1. The CDR3 has 14 amino acids. V lost 4 bases, J lost 4 bases, and 4 bases stayed unmatched. CDR1 and CDR2 (germline): MNHEY, SVGAGI. The CDR3 DNA follows: TGTGCCAGCAGTTGGACAGGGGAGGGCACTGAAGCTTTCTTT. Amino acids: CASSWTGEGTEAFF.

The J gene is TRBJ2-3, the V gene TRBV3-1 (or the pseudogene TRBV3-2), with 7 bases lining up with TRBD2. V was clipped by 0 bases and J by 6 bases; unmatched bases: 6. CDR1 LGHDT and CDR2 YNNKEL come from the germline V gene (reference sequence). This CDR3 is 15 amino acids long. CDR3 protein: CASSQDISGEDTQYF. CDR3 nucleotides: TGTGCCAGCAGCCAAGATATCAGCGGGGAGGATACGCAGTATTTT.

The chain combines TRBV7-2 with TRBJ1-2, with D perhaps matching TRBD1 (6 bases). Per the germline V gene, CDR1 is SGHTA and CDR2 is FQGNSA. V shed 3 bases and J shed 4 bases, with 18 bases lying between them. The CDR3 is 16 residues long. CDR3 loop: CASSFGAGGAGYGYTF. CDR3 coding DNA: TGTGCCAGCAGCTTTGGCGCCGGGGGGGCGGGCTATGGCTACACCTTC. Complete variable domain (other parts from reference TRBV7-2 and TRBJ1-2): GAGVSQSPSNKVTEKGKDVELRCDPISGHTALYWYRQSLGQGLEFLIYFQGNSAPDKSGLPSDRFSAERTGGSVSTLTIQRTQQEDSAVYLCASSFGAGGAGYGYTFGSGTRLTVV.

The V call is TRBV2, the J call TRBJ2-1, with D possibly being TRBD1 (6 bases). The V gene lost 1 base and the J gene lost 3 bases, with 7 bases spanning the gap. The germline CDR1 and CDR2 sequences are SNHLY and FYNNEI. The CDR3 has 14 amino acids. CDR3 nucleotide sequence: TGTGCCAGCAGTGAAGTACAGGGCTACAATGAGCAGTTCTTC. It is translated as CASSEVQGYNEQFF.

This chain links TRBV3-1 (or the pseudogene TRBV3-2) with TRBJ2-3; 13 bases are shared with TRBD2. This CDR3 is built from 16 residues. In germline, CDR1 is LGHDT, CDR2 YNNKEL (reference sequence). After removal of 1 base from V and 8 bases from J, the junction contained 6 bases not matched to a gene. CDR3 in amino acids: CASSQVLAGGLVTQYF. CDR3 nucleotide sequence: TGTGCCAGCAGCCAAGTACTAGCGGGAGGGCTTGTTACGCAGTATTTT.

The chain carries TRBV6-5 and TRBJ2-7, with 8 bases fitting TRBD2. Trimming cost V 0 bases and J 9 bases; bases outside gene matches: 10. Germline V CDR1 and CDR2: MNHEY, SVGAGI. The CDR3 runs to 15 residues. CDR3 residues: CASSYSEAGVEGQYF. The CDR3 bases are TGTGCCAGCAGTTACTCTGAAGCGGGAGTTGAGGGGCAGTACTTC.

This chain uses TRBV6-2 or TRBV6-3 with TRBJ2-7, with a possible D match to TRBD1 (5 bases). The CDR3 has 15 amino acids. Germline V gives CDR1 MNHEY, CDR2 SVGEGT. Trimming removed 6 bases at V and 2 bases at J, with 17 bases between. The CDR3 here is CASSPQRTPTYEQYF. CDR3 coding DNA: TGTGCCAGCAGCCCACAGAGGACACCCACCTACGAGCAGTACTTC.

This clone was observed a few times. This chain connects TRBV7-9 to TRBJ1-4; possibly TRBD1 for D (5 bases). V lost 5 bases and J lost 8, with 15 bases in between. The CDR3 is 14 amino acids. The germline CDR1 and CDR2 sequences are SEHNR and FQNEAQ (reference sequence). The CDR3 reads CASSQWQGGEKLFF. In DNA form, the CDR3 reads TGTGCCAGCAGCCAGTGGCAGGGAGGCGAAAAACTGTTTTTT.

J is TRBJ2-7 and V is TRBV5-6, with D perhaps matching TRBD1 (6 bases). The CDR3 has 14 residues. Trimming left V 3 bases short and J 2 bases short, with 12 bases between. CDR1 SGHDT and CDR2 YYEEEE come from the germline V gene. The chain's CDR3 is CASSYWTVPYEQYF. The CDR3 DNA follows: TGTGCCAGCAGCTATTGGACAGTCCCCTACGAGCAGTACTTC.

The V gene is TRBV28, the J gene TRBJ1-2; no firm D call. Germline CDR1 reads MDHEN; CDR2 reads SYDVKM. CDR3 length: 13 amino acids. V was pared by 1 base and J by 12 bases, with 15 bases between. The CDR3 DNA sequence: TGTGCCAGCAGTTTATTCTATTCCGCGGCCCACACCTTC. It encodes CASSLFYSAAHTF.

The CDR3 loop is CASSTMAGSYNEQFF. CDR3 sequence (DNA): TGCGCCAGCAGCACGATGGCGGGCTCCTACAATGAGCAGTTCTTC. This chain connects TRBV5-1 to TRBJ2-1; tentative D call: TRBD2 (5 bases). The CDR3 has 15 amino acids. CDR1 is SGHRS and CDR2 is YFSETQ in the germline V gene. Trimming removed 4 bases at V and 0 bases at J, with 11 bases between.

The CDR3 protein is CASSQTGTADNEQFF. CDR3 sequence (DNA): TGTGCCAGCAGCCAGACCGGGACAGCAGACAATGAGCAGTTCTTC. The J gene is TRBJ2-1, the V gene TRBV3-1 (or the pseudogene TRBV3-2), with 7 bases matching TRBD1. The CDR3 runs to 15 residues. Losses at the gene ends were 3 bases for V and 5 bases for J; bases not matched to a gene: 7. Germline lookup yields CDR1 LGHDT and CDR2 YNNKEL (reference sequence).

The chain is built from TRBV9 and TRBJ1-3; D is possibly TRBD1 (5 bases). CDR3 length equals 13 residues. CDR1 and CDR2 (germline): SGDLS, YYNGEE. The V end lost 0 bases, the J end lost 6 bases, and 7 bases lay between the germline ends. CDR3 sequence: CASSVGQKNTIYF. CDR3 DNA: TGTGCCAGCAGCGTAGGACAGAAAAACACCATATATTTT.